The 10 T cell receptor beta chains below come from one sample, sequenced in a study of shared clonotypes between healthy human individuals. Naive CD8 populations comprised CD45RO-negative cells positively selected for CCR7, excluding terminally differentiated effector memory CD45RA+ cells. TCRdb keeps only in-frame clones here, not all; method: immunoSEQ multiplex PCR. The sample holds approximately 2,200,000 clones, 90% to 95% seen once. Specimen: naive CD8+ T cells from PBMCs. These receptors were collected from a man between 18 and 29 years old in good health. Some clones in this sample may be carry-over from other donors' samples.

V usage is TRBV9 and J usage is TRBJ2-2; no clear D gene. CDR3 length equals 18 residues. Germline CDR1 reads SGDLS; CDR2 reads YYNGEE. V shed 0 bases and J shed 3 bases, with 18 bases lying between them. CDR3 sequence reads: CASSVATLDPNDTGELFF. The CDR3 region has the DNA TGTGCCAGCAGCGTAGCTACATTGGATCCCAACGACACCGGGGAGCTGTTTTTT.

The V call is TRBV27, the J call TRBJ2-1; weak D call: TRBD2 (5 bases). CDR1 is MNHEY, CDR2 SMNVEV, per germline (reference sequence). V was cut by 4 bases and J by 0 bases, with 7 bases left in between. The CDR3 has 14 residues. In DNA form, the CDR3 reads TGTGCCAGCAGTTCAACTAGCTCCTACAATGAGCAGTTCTTC. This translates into CASSSTSSYNEQFF.

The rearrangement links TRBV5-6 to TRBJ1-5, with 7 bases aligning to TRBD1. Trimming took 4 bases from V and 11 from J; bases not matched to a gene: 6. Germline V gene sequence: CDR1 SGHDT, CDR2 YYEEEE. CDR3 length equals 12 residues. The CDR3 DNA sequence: TGTGCCAGCAGCCGAGTGACAGGGACCCAGCATTTT. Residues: CASSRVTGTQHF.

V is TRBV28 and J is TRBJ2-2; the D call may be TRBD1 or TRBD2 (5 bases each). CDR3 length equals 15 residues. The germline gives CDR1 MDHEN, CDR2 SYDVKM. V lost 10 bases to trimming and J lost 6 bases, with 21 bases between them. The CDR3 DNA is TGTGCCACCGTGGTAGGGCAGGGAGTTGCCGGGGAGCTGTTTTTT. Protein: CATVVGQGVAGELFF.

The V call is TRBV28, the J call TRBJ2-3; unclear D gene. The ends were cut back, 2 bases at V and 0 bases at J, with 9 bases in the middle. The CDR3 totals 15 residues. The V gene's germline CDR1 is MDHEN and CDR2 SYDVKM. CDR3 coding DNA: TGTGCCAGCAGTTTACGGCAGGAAAGCACAGATACGCAGTATTTT. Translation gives CASSLRQESTDTQYF.

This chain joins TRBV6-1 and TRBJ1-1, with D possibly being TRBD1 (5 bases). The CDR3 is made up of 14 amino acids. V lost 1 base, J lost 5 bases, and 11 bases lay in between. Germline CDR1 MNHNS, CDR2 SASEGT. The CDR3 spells CASSEDMGRTEAFF. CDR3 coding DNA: TGTGCCAGCAGTGAAGACATGGGGCGGACTGAAGCTTTCTTT.

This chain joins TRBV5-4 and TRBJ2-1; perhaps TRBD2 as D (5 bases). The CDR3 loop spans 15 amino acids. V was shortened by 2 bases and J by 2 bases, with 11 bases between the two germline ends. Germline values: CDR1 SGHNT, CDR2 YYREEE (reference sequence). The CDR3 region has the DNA TGTGCCAGCAGCTTACCGGGAACTCCCTACAATGAGCAGTTCTTC. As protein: CASSLPGTPYNEQFF.

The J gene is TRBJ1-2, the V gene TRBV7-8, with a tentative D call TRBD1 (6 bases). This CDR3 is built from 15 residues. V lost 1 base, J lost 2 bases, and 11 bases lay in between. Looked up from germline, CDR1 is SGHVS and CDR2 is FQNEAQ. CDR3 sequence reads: CASSLVGGANYGYTF. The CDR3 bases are TGTGCCAGCAGCTTAGTGGGGGGCGCAAACTATGGCTACACCTTC.

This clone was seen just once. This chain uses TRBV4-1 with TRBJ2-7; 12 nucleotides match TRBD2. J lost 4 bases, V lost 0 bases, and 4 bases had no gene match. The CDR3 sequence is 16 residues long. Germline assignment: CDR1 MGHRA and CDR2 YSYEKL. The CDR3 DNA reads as TGCGCCAGCAGCCAAGATAGCCTAGCGGGAGGGTACGAGCAGTACTTC. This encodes CASSQDSLAGGYEQYF.

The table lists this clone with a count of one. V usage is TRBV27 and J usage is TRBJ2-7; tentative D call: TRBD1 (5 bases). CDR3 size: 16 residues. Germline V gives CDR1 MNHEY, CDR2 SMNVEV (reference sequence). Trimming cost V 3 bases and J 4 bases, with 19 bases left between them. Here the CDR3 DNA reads TGTGCCAGCAGTTTCCAGGGTTCGACCCACCCATACGAGCAGTACTTC. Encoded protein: CASSFQGSTHPYEQYF.